These T cell receptor beta chains were read from a single sample in a study of T cell changes during pregnancy in multiple sclerosis. Profiling relied on immunoSEQ multiplex PCR, and the TCRdb table lists in-frame clones only, not all of them. The sample contains around 33,000 clones, about 92% of which appear only once. The material sequenced was peripheral blood, taken in the third trimester of pregnancy. Receptors were obtained from a female donor in good health, enrolled as a control in a pregnancy study. CDR3s include the opening cysteine and the closing phenylalanine or tryptophan. A D gene is named only where the DNA matches it firmly. Clone size appears in some rows only: once, few, many, or a class for an expanded clone.

TRBV5-1	18	NA	TRBJ2-4	TRBD2	TGCGCCAGCAGCACCGGACTAGCGGGGGCGGAGTCCAAAAACATTCAGTACTTC	CASSTGLAGAESKNIQYF
TRBV2	15	NA	TRBJ1-1	NA	TGTGCCAGCAGTCGTGGGGGGGCCCTGGACACTGAAGCTTTCTTT	CASSRGGALDTEAFF
TRBV5-1	13	NA	TRBJ2-7	NA	TGCGCCAGCAGCTGGGACAAGCCCTACGAGCAGTACTTC	CASSWDKPYEQYF
TRBV9	16	once	TRBJ2-3	TRBD1	TGTGCCAGCAGCGTTCCGACAGGGGGATACACAGATACGCAGTATTTT	CASSVPTGGYTDTQYF
TRBV29-1	14	NA	TRBJ1-2	NA	TGCAGCGTTGAAGATTCAGTCAGGGACTATGGCTACACCTTC	CSVEDSVRDYGYTF
TRBV10-3	13	NA	TRBJ2-3	NA	TGTGCCATCACCTCGGACACCACAGATACGCAGTATTTT	CAITSDTTDTQYF
TRBV6-5	14	NA	TRBJ1-1	NA	TGTGCCAGCAGTTACTCGAGGGCGAACACTGAAGCTTTCTTT	CASSYSRANTEAFF
TRBV5-1	15	NA	TRBJ2-3	TRBD2	TGCGCCAGCAGCAGTAGCGGGAGGATGACAGATACGCAGTATTTT	CASSSSGRMTDTQYF
TRBV7-9	13	NA	TRBJ1-2	TRBD1	TGTGCCAGCAGCCCGGGGACAGCCTATGGCTACACCTTC	CASSPGTAYGYTF
TRBV27	16	NA	TRBJ1-1	NA	TGTGCCAGCAGCCGTAGACAAAGGCAAATGAACACTGAAGCTTTCTTT	CASSRRQRQMNTEAFF
TRBV7-3	15	NA	TRBJ2-1	TRBD2	TGTGCCAGCAGCCAAGGCGGGAGCTCCTACAATGAGCAGTTCTTC	CASSQGGSSYNEQFF
TRBV30	15	NA	TRBJ2-1	TRBD2	TGTGCCTGGAGTCCGCGGGAGAGCTCCTACAATGAGCAGTTCTTC	CAWSPRESSYNEQFF
TRBV25-1	17	NA	TRBJ2-4	NA	TGTGCCAGCAGTGGAGACCCGGGACTTTCAGCCAAAAACATTCAGTACTTC	CASSGDPGLSAKNIQYF
TRBV7-6	14	few	TRBJ1-1	NA	TGTGCCAGCAGCTTAGGGGTAGGGGGCACTGAAGCTTTCTTT	CASSLGVGGTEAFF
TRBV2	17	once	TRBJ2-3	TRBD2	TGTGCCAGCAGTGAAGCAGCTAGCGGGGGGGCGACAGATACGCAGTATTTT	CASSEAASGGATDTQYF
TRBV5-4	15	NA	TRBJ2-7	TRBD1	TGTGCCAGCAGCAGGGGACAGGGCCCTCCGGCCGAGCAGTACTTC	CASSRGQGPPAEQYF
TRBV18	15	NA	TRBJ1-2	NA	TGTGCCAGCTCACCACCTGAACAGGCCCTGGGCGGCTACACCTTC	CASSPPEQALGGYTF
TRBV4-2	15	NA	TRBJ1-5	TRBD1	TGTGCCAGCAGCCTTCAAGGACAGGGCGGGCAGCCCCAGCATTTT	CASSLQGQGGQPQHF
TRBV6-1	15	NA	TRBJ2-7	TRBD2	TGTGCCAGCAGTGGGACTAGCGGGGGCTCCTACGAGCAGTACTTC	CASSGTSGGSYEQYF
TRBV7-9	13	once	TRBJ1-2	NA	TGTGCCAGCAGCTTCGTATCAGGGGAAGGCTACACCTTC	CASSFVSGEGYTF
TRBV27	14	NA	TRBJ2-7	NA	TGTGCCAGCAGTTTATATTCCCGGGGCTACGAGCAGTACTTC	CASSLYSRGYEQYF
TRBV5-6	14	NA	TRBJ2-7	TRBD1	TGTGCCAGCACCCAACAGGGGGTTTGGAACGAGCAGTACTTC	CASTQQGVWNEQYF
TRBV5-6	16	NA	TRBJ2-3	NA	TGTGCCAGCAGCTTGGTAGGGGTACAGTCCACAGATACGCAGTATTTT	CASSLVGVQSTDTQYF
TRBV19	14	NA	TRBJ2-5	TRBD2	TGTGCCAGCAACAGCAGGGAGGGAGGAGAGACCCAGTACTTC	CASNSREGGETQYF
TRBV7-8	16	NA	TRBJ2-7	TRBD2	TGTGCCAGCAGCCTCAGTCTAGCGGAGGGAATCTACGAGCAGTACTTC	CASSLSLAEGIYEQYF
TRBV28	15	NA	TRBJ2-7	TRBD2	TGTGCCAGCGTGCCTAGCGGGAGGGAATTCTACGAGCAGTACTTC	CASVPSGREFYEQYF
TRBV7-2	13	NA	TRBJ1-2	NA	TGTGCCAGCAGCGCACGGGAGGGATATGGCTACACCTTC	CASSAREGYGYTF
TRBV19	15	NA	TRBJ1-1	NA	TGTGCCAGTTTTAGGAGGGGGGGCTGGTACACTGAAGCTTTCTTT	CASFRRGGWYTEAFF
TRBV4-2	15	few	TRBJ2-7	NA	TGTGCCAGCAGCCTAGGTCTAGGGAGGGGGTACGAGCAGTACTTC	CASSLGLGRGYEQYF
TRBV7-9	16	NA	TRBJ1-2	NA	TGTGCCAGCAGCTCCATACAGGATCTTCTGCACTATGGCTACACCTTC	CASSSIQDLLHYGYTF
TRBV4-1	14	NA	TRBJ2-1	NA	TGCGCCAGCAGCCCCGCCGCACAATACAATGAGCAGTTCTTC	CASSPAAQYNEQFF
TRBV30	14	NA	TRBJ2-7	TRBD1	TGTGCCTGGAGGAGTGGACAGGGCCCCTACGAGCAGTACTTC	CAWRSGQGPYEQYF
TRBV6-6	13	NA	TRBJ1-6	TRBD1	TGTGCCAGCGGACAGGTCTATAATTCACCCCTCCACTTT	CASGQVYNSPLHF
TRBV7-7	15	NA	TRBJ2-7	TRBD1	TGTGCCAGCAGCCCAACCGGGACAGGGGGCTCTGAGCAGTACTTC	CASSPTGTGGSEQYF
TRBV27	14	NA	TRBJ2-7	TRBD1	TGTGCCAGCAGCCGGGACAGGGACTCCTACGAGCAGTACTTC	CASSRDRDSYEQYF
TRBV10-1	13	NA	TRBJ2-1	TRBD1	TGCGCCAGCAGTCCGGGACAGGGCAATGAGCAGTTCTTC	CASSPGQGNEQFF
TRBV11-2	15	NA	TRBJ1-1	NA	TGTGCCAGCAGCTTAGTTAGGACAAGTAACACTGAAGCTTTCTTT	CASSLVRTSNTEAFF
TRBV6-5	11	NA	TRBJ1-1	NA	TGTGCCAGCAGTTCGCCCAGGGAAGCTTTCTTT	CASSSPREAFF
TRBV6-5	13	NA	TRBJ2-7	NA	TGTGCCAGCAGAGGCGGGACTCACTACGAGCAGTACTTC	CASRGGTHYEQYF
TRBV9	15	NA	TRBJ1-3	TRBD1	TGTGCCAGCAGTCCACCAGGGGGGAGTGGAAACACCATATATTTT	CASSPPGGSGNTIYF
TRBV9	15	NA	TRBJ2-3	NA	TGTGCCAGCAGCGTAGTGGGTGGGGGGACAGATACGCAGTATTTT	CASSVVGGGTDTQYF
TRBV7-9	12	NA	TRBJ1-1	NA	TGTGCCAGCAGAAAACAAACGTCTGAAGCTTTCTTT	CASRKQTSEAFF